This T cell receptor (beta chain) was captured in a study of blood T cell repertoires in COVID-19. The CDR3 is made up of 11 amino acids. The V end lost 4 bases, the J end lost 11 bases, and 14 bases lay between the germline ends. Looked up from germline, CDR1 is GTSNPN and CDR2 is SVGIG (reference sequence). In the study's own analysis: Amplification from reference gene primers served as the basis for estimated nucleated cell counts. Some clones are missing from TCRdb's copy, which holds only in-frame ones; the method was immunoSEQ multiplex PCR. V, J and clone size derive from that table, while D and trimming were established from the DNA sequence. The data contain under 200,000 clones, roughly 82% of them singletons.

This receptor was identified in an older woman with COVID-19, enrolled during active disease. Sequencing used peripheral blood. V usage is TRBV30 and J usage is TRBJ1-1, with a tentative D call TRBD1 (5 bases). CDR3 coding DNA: TGTGCCTGGAACGCAGGGTACGCGGCTTTCTTT. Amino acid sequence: CAWNAGYAAFF.